The next 32 T cell receptor beta chains were all read from a single sample in a study of blood T cell repertoires in COVID-19. Sequenced by immunoSEQ multiplex PCR; TCRdb stores in-frame clones only, minus some. Found here are under 150,000 clones, more than 70% of them singletons; the top ten hold roughly 28%. Sample: peripheral blood. The receptors come from a human donor in a cohort sampled during active COVID-19.

The chain uses TRBV7-8 and TRBJ2-5; D may be TRBD1 (6 bases). The germline CDR1 and CDR2 sequences are SGHVS and FQNEAQ. The V and J ends lost 1 base and 4 bases respectively, with 10 bases between them. There are 14 residues in the CDR3. CDR3 nucleotide sequence: TGTGCCAGCAGCTTAGTGGGCAGGGGAGAGACCCAGTACTTC. Protein: CASSLVGRGETQYF.

This clone was recorded only once. The V call is TRBV5-6, the J call TRBJ2-1; 7 bases align to TRBD1. CDR3 length: 12 residues. Germline CDR1 SGHDT, CDR2 YYEEEE. J was trimmed by 9 bases and V by 2 bases; bases with no gene match: 2. As DNA, the CDR3 is TGTGCCAGCAGCTTCAGGACAGGTGAGCAGTTCTTC. Translating it yields CASSFRTGEQFF.

Remarks on this clone: The CDR3 carries no conserved terminal phenylalanine or tryptophan, so it likely arises from a read error. The limits of the CDR3 on the DNA are not certain, so only TCRdb's listed CDR3 is given. The chain links TRBV6-1 to TRBJ1-1. Germline V gene data show CDR1 as MNHNS and CDR2 as SASEGT. The CDR3 has 12 amino acids, counting both end residues. The CDR3: CASSEATSPPRV.

The chain recombines TRBV7-8 with TRBJ1-2; possibly TRBD1 for D (6 bases). Germline CDR1 and CDR2: SGHVS and FQNEAQ. Trimming removed 5 bases at V and 0 bases at J, with 13 bases between. The CDR3 length is 15 residues. The CDR3 reads CASSLTGQTNYGYTF. CDR3 DNA sequence: TGTGCCAGCAGCCTGACCGGACAGACTAACTATGGCTACACCTTC.

The V call is TRBV9, the J call TRBJ1-2; 7 positions match TRBD1. Trimming took 2 bases from V and 8 from J; bases not matched to a gene: 9. Germline lookup yields CDR1 SGDLS and CDR2 YYNGEE. There are 14 residues in the CDR3. This chain's CDR3 is CASSVGTVSGGYTF. The DNA of the CDR3 is TGTGCCAGCAGCGTCGGGACAGTCTCCGGCGGCTACACCTTC.

The chain employs TRBV27 and TRBJ2-2, with 7 bases identical to TRBD1. Germline CDR1 and CDR2: MNHEY and SMNVEV (reference sequence). With V trimmed by 5 bases and J by 6 bases, 9 bases remained unmatched. There are 15 residues in the CDR3. CDR3 protein: CASSPVTGVAGELFF. CDR3 DNA sequence: TGTGCCAGCAGTCCCGTCACAGGGGTTGCCGGGGAGCTGTTTTTT.

The rearrangement links TRBV7-8 to TRBJ2-1, with a weak D call TRBD2 (6 bases). The ends were cut back, 1 base at V and 5 bases at J, with 15 bases in the middle. Per germline, CDR1 SGHVS and CDR2 FQNEAQ. The CDR3 is 16 residues long. DNA of the CDR3: TGTGCCAGCAGCTTAGGTCCAGGGAGGATTAACAATGAGCAGTTCTTC. Translation gives CASSLGPGRINNEQFF.

This clone was seen a handful of times. This chain uses TRBV3-1 (or the pseudogene TRBV3-2) with TRBJ1-3, with D possibly TRBD1 on 5 matching bases. Trimming removed 4 bases at V and 4 bases at J, with 14 bases between. Germline CDR1 reads LGHDT; CDR2 reads YNNKEL (reference sequence). CDR3 length: 15 amino acids. CDR3 nucleotides: TGTGCCAGCAGCCGCCTCAGGGAGGCAGGAAACACCATATATTTT. Protein sequence: CASSRLREAGNTIYF.

The chain carries TRBV7-9 and TRBJ1-5; D remains unclear. Germline V gene data show CDR1 as SEHNR and CDR2 as FQNEAQ (reference sequence). The CDR3 has 15 amino acids. V was pared by 1 base and J by 3 bases, with 10 bases between. CDR3 coding DNA: TGTGCCAGCAGCTTAGGGACGGGAATCAATCAGCCCCAGCATTTT. Its protein is CASSLGTGINQPQHF. The variable domain in full, completed from reference TRBV7-9 and TRBJ1-5, reads DTGVSQNPRHKITKRGQNVTFRCDPISEHNRLYWYRQTLGQGPEFLTYFQNEAQLEKSRLLSDRFSAERPKGSFSTLEIQRTEQGDSAMYLCASSLGTGINQPQHFGDGTRLSIL.

The chain links TRBV5-5 to TRBJ1-5; TRBD1 is a possible D gene (6 bases). Between the trimmed V and J ends, which lost 0 bases and 6 bases, there was a span of 19 bases. The CDR3 contains 17 residues. Germline V gives CDR1 SGHKS, CDR2 YYEKEE (reference sequence). The CDR3 DNA reads as TGTGCCAGCAGCTTGGCCGCAGGGGCCACGGCAAGTCAGCCCCAGCATTTT. Translating gives CASSLAAGATASQPQHF.

The J gene is TRBJ1-6, the V gene TRBV5-6; D is unclear. This CDR3 has 15 residues. Germline V gene lookup returns CDR1 SGHDT and CDR2 YYEEEE. Trimming cost V 4 bases and J 4 bases, with 12 bases left between them. CDR3 amino acids: CASSSLSGYNSPLHF. The CDR3 DNA is TGTGCCAGCAGCAGCTTGAGCGGGTATAATTCACCCCTCCACTTT.

The chain couples TRBV19 to TRBJ2-2; D is uncertain. V lost 5 bases, J lost 1 base, and 11 bases lay in between. Germline lookup yields CDR1 LNHDA and CDR2 SQIVND (reference sequence). This CDR3 region has 15 residues. CDR3 loop: CASSALVENTGELFF. The CDR3 DNA follows: TGTGCCAGTAGTGCCTTGGTAGAGAACACCGGGGAGCTGTTTTTT.

This sequence joins TRBV7-3 and TRBJ2-1; TRBD1 is a possible D gene (5 bases). The CDR3 is 13 residues long. The V end lost 2 bases, the J end lost 5 bases, and 7 bases lay between the germline ends. CDR1 and CDR2 (germline): SGHTA, FQGTGA. CDR3 in amino acids: CASSLSQDNEQFF. CDR3 sequence (DNA): TGTGCCAGCAGCTTATCACAGGACAATGAGCAGTTCTTC.

The rearrangement joins TRBV4-2 to TRBJ1-2; D is possibly TRBD1 (5 bases). V dropped 4 bases and J dropped 8 bases, with 14 bases sitting between them. CDR1 is LGHNA and CDR2 is YNFKEQ in the germline V gene. This CDR3 contains 13 residues. The CDR3: CASSPEFRGGYTF. The CDR3 coding sequence is TGTGCCAGCAGCCCCGAATTTAGGGGCGGCTACACCTTC.

The chain uses TRBV28 and TRBJ1-2; D gene ambiguous. Trimming took off 5 bases at V and 4 bases at J, with 14 bases between the two ends. There are 14 residues in the CDR3. Germline V CDR1 and CDR2: MDHEN, SYDVKM. In nucleotides, the CDR3 is TGTGCCAGCAGTCCTCTTCGGGGTAGCTATGGCTACACCTTC. Amino acid sequence: CASSPLRGSYGYTF.

This clone was recorded a few times. The chain recombines TRBV15 with TRBJ2-1, with TRBD2 as a possible D gene (5 bases). The germline gives CDR1 LNHNV, CDR2 YYDKDF (reference sequence). Between the trimmed V and J ends, which lost 1 base and 1 base, there was a span of 14 bases. The length of the CDR3 is 17 residues. This CDR3 is CATSRVRGGTSYNEQFF. The CDR3 region has the DNA TGTGCCACCAGCAGAGTCAGAGGAGGTACTTCCTACAATGAGCAGTTCTTC.

This chain joins TRBV9 and TRBJ1-1; 9 nucleotides match TRBD1. After removal of 3 bases from V and 1 base from J, the junction contained 4 bases not matched to a gene. CDR3 length: 15 amino acids. CDR1 and CDR2 from the germline V gene are SGDLS and YYNGEE. The CDR3 here is CASSAGTGKNTEAFF. The CDR3 DNA follows: TGTGCCAGCAGCGCGGGGACAGGGAAGAACACTGAAGCTTTCTTT.

This chain joins TRBV19 and TRBJ1-1; D uncertain. This CDR3 has 13 amino acids. Looked up from germline, CDR1 is LNHDA and CDR2 is SQIVND (reference sequence). V gave up 4 bases and J gave up 1 base, with 7 bases separating them. The CDR3 sequence is CASSNTRNTEAFF. DNA for the CDR3: TGTGCCAGTAGTAACACCCGGAACACTGAAGCTTTCTTT. Full variable domain (remainder filled in from reference TRBV19 and TRBJ1-1): DGGITQSPKYLFRKEGQNVTLSCEQNLNHDAMYWYRQDPGQGLRLIYYSQIVNDFQKGDIAEGYSVSREKKESFPLTVTSAQKNPTAFYLCASSNTRNTEAFFGQGTRLTVV.

CDR3 DNA: TGTGCCTGGAGGGATACGACAGGGTCCGGCTATGGCTACACCTTC. It codes for CAWRDTTGSGYGYTF. This sequence joins TRBV30 and TRBJ1-2; 7 nucleotides align to TRBD1. Germline CDR1 reads GTSNPN; CDR2 reads SVGIG (reference sequence). The CDR3 loop spans 15 amino acids. Trimming at V came to 3 bases and at J to 4 bases, leaving 11 bases not matched to a gene. Full variable domain (rest looked up from reference TRBV30 and TRBJ1-2): SQTIHQWPATLVQPVGSPLSLECTVEGTSNPNLYWYRQAAGRGLQLLFYSVGIGQISSEVPQNLSASRPQDRQFILSSKKLLLSDSGFYLCAWRDTTGSGYGYTFGSGTRLTVV.

The chain combines TRBV19 with TRBJ2-7, with 10 positions matching TRBD1. Per the germline V gene, CDR1 is LNHDA and CDR2 is SQIVND (reference sequence). There are 14 residues in the CDR3. The V gene end was trimmed by 5 bases and the J gene end by 1 base; junction bases not matched to a gene: 2. CDR3 protein: CASSVGQGSYEQYF. The CDR3 DNA reads TGTGCCAGTAGTGTGGGACAGGGGTCCTACGAGCAGTACTTC. The full variable domain, its missing parts supplied by reference TRBV19 and TRBJ2-7, is DGGITQSPKYLFRKEGQNVTLSCEQNLNHDAMYWYRQDPGQGLRLIYYSQIVNDFQKGDIAEGYSVSREKKESFPLTVTSAQKNPTAFYLCASSVGQGSYEQYFGPGTRLTVT.

The chain uses TRBV9 and TRBJ1-2; no clear D gene. CDR3 length equals 13 residues. Germline loops: CDR1 SGDLS, CDR2 YYNGEE. V gave up 0 bases and J gave up 8 bases, with 11 bases separating them. CDR3 sequence (DNA): TGTGCCAGCAGCGTAGAGTCAGGCCGCGGCTACACCTTC. As protein: CASSVESGRGYTF.

This chain's CDR3 is CASSNREAGETQYF. CDR3 in DNA: TGTGCCAGCAGTAACAGGGAAGCTGGAGAGACCCAGTACTTC. This sequence joins TRBV6-2 or TRBV6-3 and TRBJ2-5; possibly TRBD1 for D (6 bases). The CDR3 is made up of 14 amino acids. Germline CDR1 MNHEY, CDR2 SVGEGT. Trimming pared 5 bases from V and 4 bases from J, leaving 14 bases between.

The rearrangement joins TRBV29-1 to TRBJ1-2; 7 positions agree with TRBD1. The CDR3 extends over 13 amino acids. V was pared by 7 bases and J by 1 base, with 6 bases of the junction left unmatched. The germline V gene has CDR1 SQVTM and CDR2 ANQGSEA. The CDR3 coding sequence is TGCAGCGCAGCAGGGGGTGGTAACTATGGCTACACCTTC. Amino acids: CSAAGGGNYGYTF.

V gene TRBV11-1 combines with J gene TRBJ1-2; a possible D gene is TRBD1 (6 bases). The CDR3 spans 14 residues. V lost 2 bases to trimming and J lost 8 bases, with 15 bases between them. Germline CDR1 SGHAT, CDR2 FQDESV (reference sequence). In DNA form, the CDR3 reads TGTGCCAGCAGCTTAAAATCTGGACAGACAGGCTACACCTTC. Amino acid sequence: CASSLKSGQTGYTF.

For the CDR3, the DNA is TGTGCCAGCAGCTCGTCTAGCGGGGGAGGAGATACGCAGTATTTT. This codes for CASSSSSGGGDTQYF. V gene TRBV7-3 combines with J gene TRBJ2-3; 10 positions match TRBD2. Germline V lookup: CDR1 SGHTA, CDR2 FQGTGA. The CDR3 spans 15 residues. The V gene end was trimmed by 4 bases and the J gene end by 5 bases; junction bases not matched to a gene: 6.

The chain uses TRBV7-8 and TRBJ2-3; 10 bases line up with TRBD1. The CDR3 runs 16 residues. V was clipped by 7 bases and J by 0 bases; unmatched bases: 7. Germline V lookup: CDR1 SGHVS, CDR2 FQNEAQ. CDR3 protein: CASTSGTGVSTDTQYF. DNA for the CDR3: TGTGCCAGCACCTCCGGGACAGGGGTGAGCACAGATACGCAGTATTTT.

This clone is a singleton in its sample. The genes are TRBV29-1 and TRBJ2-3; TRBD1 agrees at 11 bases. Germline-derived CDR1 and CDR2 are SQVTM and ANQGSEA. This CDR3 contains 16 residues. Unmatched junction bases numbered 8, after V lost 1 base and J lost 5 bases. DNA for the CDR3: TGCAGCGTTGAAGGGTCGGGGACAGGGGGTATAGATACGCAGTATTTT. Residues: CSVEGSGTGGIDTQYF.

With regard to this clone: The germline gene is not matched at one end of the junction; a read error may be the cause. V usage is TRBV4-3 and J usage is TRBJ2-1, with TRBD1 matching 8 bases. Germline CDR1 LGHNA, CDR2 YSLEER. The CDR3 is made up of 15 amino acids. CDR3 DNA sequence: TGCGCCAGCAGCCAAGGTATCGGGACAGGCGAACCCTTACTCTTC. As protein: CASSQGIGTGEPLLF.

The rearrangement uses TRBV7-7 and TRBJ2-1; 9 bases align to TRBD2. Germline trimming cut 4 bases from V and 5 bases from J; bases unmatched to any gene: 6. The CDR3 runs 15 residues. The germline V gene has CDR1 SSHAT and CDR2 FNYEAQ (reference sequence). The DNA for the CDR3 is TGTGCCAGCAGCTCTAGCGGGGTAGCCAACAATGAGCAGTTCTTC. This sequence encodes CASSSSGVANNEQFF.

This clone was observed a few times. V usage is TRBV7-9 and J usage is TRBJ2-7; 11 bases map to TRBD2. The CDR3 sequence is 15 residues long. The germline gives CDR1 SEHNR, CDR2 FQNEAQ (reference sequence). V shed 2 bases and J 6 bases; nucleotides not matched to a gene: 6. CDR3 sequence: CASSLLAGGQGEQYF. In DNA, the CDR3 is TGTGCCAGCAGCTTACTAGCGGGGGGACAAGGCGAGCAGTACTTC.

The chain couples TRBV18 to TRBJ1-4, with D possibly matching TRBD1 (5 bases). V dropped 5 bases and J dropped 8 bases, with 18 bases sitting between them. Germline CDR1 KGHSH, CDR2 LQKENI. The CDR3 sequence is 15 residues long. This CDR3 is CASSSSMSGNEKLFF. In nucleotides, the CDR3 is TGTGCCAGCTCATCTAGTATGTCAGGGAACGAAAAACTGTTTTTT. The entire variable domain, with the rest obtained from reference TRBV18 and TRBJ1-4, is as follows: NAGVMQNPRHLVRRRGQEARLRCSPMKGHSHVYWYRQLPEEGLKFMVYLQKENIIDESGMPKERFSAEFPKEGPSILRIQQVVRGDSAAYFCASSSSMSGNEKLFFGSGTQLSVL.

V gene TRBV19 combines with J gene TRBJ2-7, with 8 nucleotides matching TRBD2. CDR3 length: 14 residues. Trimming at V came to 0 bases and at J to 6 bases, leaving 4 bases not matched to a gene. Germline loops: CDR1 LNHDA, CDR2 SQIVND (reference sequence). The CDR3 sequence: CASSIELAGGEQYF. DNA of the CDR3: TGTGCCAGTAGTATAGAGTTGGCGGGGGGCGAGCAGTACTTC.